This TCR beta chain appears in the sequencing data of a study of blood T cell repertoires in COVID-19. This clone was seen more than once but under ten times. The method was immunoSEQ multiplex PCR; TCRdb's version includes in-frame clones alone and lacks a portion of them. The repertoire consists of under 250,000 clones, with about 82% occurring once and the leading ten covering approximately 5%. V lost 1 base, J lost 0 bases, and 10 bases lay in between. From germline, CDR1 is SGHRS and CDR2 YFSETQ. This CDR3 has 15 amino acids. The source is a man in his fifties or sixties with COVID-19, enrolled during active disease. The sequenced sample was peripheral blood. The V and J genes are TRBV5-1 and TRBJ1-1; D gene ambiguous. The CDR3 coding sequence is TGCGCCAGCAGCTTGAGTACACCGATGAACACTGAAGCTTTCTTT. This gives the protein CASSLSTPMNTEAFF.